A selection of T cell receptor beta chains follows, all from one sample in a study of cytomegalovirus exposure and HLA in healthy donors. Sequencing used immunoSEQ multiplex PCR; TCRdb keeps in-frame clones, though not all of them. The data contain about 200,000 clones, more than 75% of them singletons. The sequenced sample consisted of PBMCs. The receptors were sampled from a woman in her forties or fifties in good health and CMV-seronegative. Both conserved end residues are part of each CDR3. Fields, in order: clone size, J gene, V gene, D gene, CDR3 protein, CDR3 DNA. The D gene is left open where the match is weak. Size values are once, few and many counts, or a class for expanded clones, and some rows have none.

size: few
J: TRBJ1-4
V: TRBV28
D: -
CDR3: CASSPREVANEKLFF
DNA: TGTGCCAGCAGCCCGAGGGAGGTAGCTAATGAAAAACTGTTTTTT

size: -
J: TRBJ1-2
V: TRBV28
D: TRBD1
CDR3: CASRKQGAVYGYTF
DNA: TGTGCCAGCCGTAAACAGGGGGCTGTCTATGGCTACACCTTC

size: -
J: TRBJ2-1
V: TRBV19
D: TRBD2
CDR3: CASNRAGGREQFF
DNA: TGTGCCAGTAACCGAGCGGGGGGGCGGGAGCAGTTCTTC

size: -
J: TRBJ2-1
V: TRBV19
D: TRBD2
CDR3: CASSIRTSGNEQFF
DNA: TGTGCCAGTAGTATCCGGACTAGCGGCAATGAGCAGTTCTTC

size: -
J: TRBJ1-4
V: TRBV4-3
D: TRBD1
CDR3: CASSQARTGAGATNEKLFF
DNA: TGCGCCAGCAGCCAGGCTAGGACAGGGGCAGGGGCAACTAATGAAAAACTGTTTTTT

size: -
J: TRBJ1-5
V: TRBV7-9
D: TRBD1
CDR3: CASSRDGQGDQPQHF
DNA: TGTGCCAGCAGCCGAGATGGACAGGGGGATCAGCCCCAGCATTTT

size: -
J: TRBJ2-1
V: TRBV4-3
D: -
CDR3: CASSLGAGSSNEQFF
DNA: TGCGCCAGCAGCCTAGGGGCCGGGAGTAGTAATGAGCAGTTCTTC

size: -
J: TRBJ1-3
V: TRBV2
D: -
CDR3: CASGAPGTGNTIYF
DNA: TGTGCCAGCGGGGCCCCAGGGACTGGAAACACCATATATTTT

size: few
J: TRBJ2-2
V: TRBV7-9
D: -
CDR3: CASSPFTSAGELFF
DNA: TGTGCCAGCAGCCCCTTTACTAGTGCCGGGGAGCTGTTTTTT

size: -
J: TRBJ1-1
V: TRBV6-5
D: -
CDR3: CASSYWGLLNTEAFF
DNA: TGTGCCAGCAGTTACTGGGGGCTTCTGAACACTGAAGCTTTCTTT

size: -
J: TRBJ2-2
V: TRBV19
D: TRBD2
CDR3: CASSMRGGVAGLAGELFF
DNA: TGTGCCAGTAGTATGAGGGGCGGGGTAGCGGGGCTGGCCGGGGAGCTGTTTTTT

size: few
J: TRBJ1-1
V: TRBV28
D: -
CDR3: CASSPGENTEAFF
DNA: TGTGCCAGCAGTCCGGGGGAGAACACTGAAGCTTTCTTT

size: -
J: TRBJ1-1
V: TRBV12-5
D: -
CDR3: CASGWDSNTEAFF
DNA: TGTGCTAGTGGTTGGGACTCGAACACTGAAGCTTTCTTT

size: -
J: TRBJ2-3
V: TRBV15
D: TRBD2
CDR3: CATSADLAGRGTDTQYF
DNA: TGTGCCACCAGCGCTGACCTAGCGGGACGTGGTACAGATACGCAGTATTTT

size: -
J: TRBJ1-6
V: TRBV7-8
D: -
CDR3: CASSFLTVNSPLHF
DNA: TGTGCCAGCAGCTTCTTGACAGTTAATTCACCCCTCCACTTT

size: -
J: TRBJ2-5
V: TRBV18
D: TRBD1
CDR3: CASSPIGTGIRETQYF
DNA: TGTGCCAGCTCACCGATCGGGACAGGGATACGGGAGACCCAGTACTTC

size: -
J: TRBJ1-5
V: TRBV19
D: TRBD1
CDR3: CASTPGQGKNQPQHF
DNA: TGTGCCAGTACCCCAGGACAGGGCAAGAATCAGCCCCAGCATTTT

size: -
J: TRBJ1-2
V: TRBV6-1
D: TRBD1
CDR3: CASRGGTGEGYTF
DNA: TGTGCCAGCAGAGGGGGGACAGGGGAAGGCTACACCTTC

size: few
J: TRBJ2-2
V: TRBV6-4
D: TRBD2
CDR3: CASSSTGGTGELFF
DNA: TGTGCCAGCTCTTCAACGGGGGGTACCGGGGAGCTGTTTTTT

size: -
J: TRBJ1-1
V: TRBV9
D: TRBD1
CDR3: CASSVGPGQTNTEAFF
DNA: TGTGCCAGCAGCGTGGGTCCGGGACAGACGAACACTGAAGCTTTCTTT

size: -
J: TRBJ1-1
V: TRBV7-2
D: TRBD1
CDR3: CASSLGTGGLTEAFF
DNA: TGTGCCAGCAGCTTAGGGACAGGGGGATTGACTGAAGCTTTCTTT

size: -
J: TRBJ1-4
V: TRBV6-5
D: TRBD1
CDR3: CATGLTGANEKLFF
DNA: TGTGCCACCGGCCTTACAGGGGCTAATGAAAAACTGTTTTTT

size: -
J: TRBJ2-2
V: TRBV5-4
D: TRBD1
CDR3: CASSRGQGADTGELFF
DNA: TGTGCCAGCAGCCGGGGACAGGGGGCCGACACCGGGGAGCTGTTTTTT

size: -
J: TRBJ2-2
V: TRBV9
D: TRBD2
CDR3: CASSVPAGGTGELFF
DNA: TGTGCCAGCAGCGTTCCCGCGGGAGGCACCGGGGAGCTGTTTTTT

size: -
J: TRBJ1-4
V: TRBV7-9
D: -
CDR3: CATQGTTNEKLFF
DNA: TGTGCCACCCAGGGGACAACTAATGAAAAACTGTTTTTT

size: -
J: TRBJ1-1
V: TRBV9
D: -
CDR3: CASSVEQGSTEAFF
DNA: TGTGCCAGCAGCGTAGAGCAGGGATCCACTGAAGCTTTCTTT

size: -
J: TRBJ2-7
V: TRBV5-1
D: TRBD2
CDR3: CASSLAVTSGSFFYEQYF
DNA: TGCGCCAGCAGCTTGGCCGTGACTAGCGGGAGTTTCTTTTACGAGCAGTACTTC

size: -
J: TRBJ1-4
V: TRBV25-1
D: TRBD1
CDR3: CASSSDRGFGEKLFF
DNA: TGTGCCAGCAGTTCCGACAGGGGGTTTGGTGAAAAACTGTTTTTT

size: -
J: TRBJ1-5
V: TRBV13
D: -
CDR3: CASSLGRDQPQHF
DNA: TGTGCCAGCAGCTTAGGCCGTGATCAGCCCCAGCATTTT